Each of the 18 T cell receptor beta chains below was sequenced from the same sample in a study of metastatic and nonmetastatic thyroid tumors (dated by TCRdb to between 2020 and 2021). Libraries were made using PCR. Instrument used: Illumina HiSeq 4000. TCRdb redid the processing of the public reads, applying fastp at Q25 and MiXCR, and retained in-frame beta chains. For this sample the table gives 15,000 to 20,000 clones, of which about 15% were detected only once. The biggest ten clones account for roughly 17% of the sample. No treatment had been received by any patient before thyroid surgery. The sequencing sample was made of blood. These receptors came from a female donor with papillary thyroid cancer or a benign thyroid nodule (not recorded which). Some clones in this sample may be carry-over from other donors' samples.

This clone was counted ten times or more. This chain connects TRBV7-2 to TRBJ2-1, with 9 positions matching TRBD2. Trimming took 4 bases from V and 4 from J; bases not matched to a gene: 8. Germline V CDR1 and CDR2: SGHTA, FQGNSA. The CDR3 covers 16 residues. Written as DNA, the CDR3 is TGTGCCAGCAGCTCCAAAGCGGGAGGAGCTTACAATGAGCAGTTCTTC. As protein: CASSSKAGGAYNEQFF. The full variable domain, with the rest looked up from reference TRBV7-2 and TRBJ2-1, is GAGVSQSPSNKVTEKGKDVELRCDPISGHTALYWYRQSLGQGLEFLIYFQGNSAPDKSGLPSDRFSAERTGGSVSTLTIQRTQQEDSAVYLCASSSKAGGAYNEQFFGPGTRLTVL.

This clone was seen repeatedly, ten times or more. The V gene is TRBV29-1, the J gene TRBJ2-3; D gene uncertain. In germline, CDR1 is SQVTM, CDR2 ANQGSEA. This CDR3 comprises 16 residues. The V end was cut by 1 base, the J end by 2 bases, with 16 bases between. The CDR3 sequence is CSVEGSGGPYTDTQYF. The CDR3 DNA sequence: TGCAGCGTTGAAGGCTCGGGCGGCCCGTACACAGATACGCAGTATTTT.

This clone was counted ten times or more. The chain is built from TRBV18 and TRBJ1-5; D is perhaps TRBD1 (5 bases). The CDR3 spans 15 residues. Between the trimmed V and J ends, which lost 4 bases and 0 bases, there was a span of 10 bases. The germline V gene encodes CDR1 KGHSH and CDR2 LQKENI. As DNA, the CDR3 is TGTGCCAGCTCACGGACACGGGATAGCAATCAGCCCCAGCATTTT. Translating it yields CASSRTRDSNQPQHF.

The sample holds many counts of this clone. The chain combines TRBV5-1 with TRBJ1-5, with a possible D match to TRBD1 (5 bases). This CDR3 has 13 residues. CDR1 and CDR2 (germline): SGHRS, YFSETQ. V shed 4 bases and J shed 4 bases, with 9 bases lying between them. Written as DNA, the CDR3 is TGCGCCAGCAGCCTTGACAGTAATCAGCCCCAGCATTTT. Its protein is CASSLDSNQPQHF.

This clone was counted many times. CDR3 in amino acids: CASSLVGTGGRNTIYF. The CDR3 coding sequence is TGCGCCAGCAGCTTGGTCGGGACAGGGGGAAGAAACACCATATATTTT. The rearrangement links TRBV5-1 to TRBJ1-3; 11 bases line up with TRBD1. Germline CDR1 is SGHRS and CDR2 is YFSETQ. The ends lost 0 bases at V and 5 bases at J; junction bases unmatched: 4. The CDR3 is 16 residues long.

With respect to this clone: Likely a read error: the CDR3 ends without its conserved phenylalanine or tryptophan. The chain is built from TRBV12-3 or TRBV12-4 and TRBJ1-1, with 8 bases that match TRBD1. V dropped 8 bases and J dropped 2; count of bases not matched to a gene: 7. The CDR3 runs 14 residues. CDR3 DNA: TGTGCCAGCTTCAGGGGGCAGATAAACACTGAAGCTTTCTCT. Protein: CASFRGQINTEAFS.

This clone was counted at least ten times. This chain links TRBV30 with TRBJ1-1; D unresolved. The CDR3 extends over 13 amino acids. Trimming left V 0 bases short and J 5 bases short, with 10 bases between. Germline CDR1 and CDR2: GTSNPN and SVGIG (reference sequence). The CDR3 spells CAWSVWTETEAFF. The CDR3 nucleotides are TGTGCCTGGAGTGTATGGACTGAGACTGAAGCTTTCTTT. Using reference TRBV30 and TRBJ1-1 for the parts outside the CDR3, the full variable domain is SQTIHQWPATLVQPVGSPLSLECTVEGTSNPNLYWYRQAAGRGLQLLFYSVGIGQISSEVPQNLSASRPQDRQFILSSKKLLLSDSGFYLCAWSVWTETEAFFGQGTRLTVV.

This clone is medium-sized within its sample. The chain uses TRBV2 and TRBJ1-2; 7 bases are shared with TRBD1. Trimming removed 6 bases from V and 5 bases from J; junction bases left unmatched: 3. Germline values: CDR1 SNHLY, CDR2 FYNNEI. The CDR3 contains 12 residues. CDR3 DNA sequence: TGTGCCAGCAGCGGGGACAGTTATGGCTACACCTTC. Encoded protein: CASSGDSYGYTF.

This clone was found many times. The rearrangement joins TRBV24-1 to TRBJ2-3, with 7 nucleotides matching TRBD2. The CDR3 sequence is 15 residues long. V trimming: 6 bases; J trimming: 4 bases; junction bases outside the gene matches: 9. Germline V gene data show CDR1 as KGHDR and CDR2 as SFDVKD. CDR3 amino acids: CATSNMTGGADTQYF. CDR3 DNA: TGTGCCACCAGTAATATGACGGGAGGTGCAGATACGCAGTATTTT.

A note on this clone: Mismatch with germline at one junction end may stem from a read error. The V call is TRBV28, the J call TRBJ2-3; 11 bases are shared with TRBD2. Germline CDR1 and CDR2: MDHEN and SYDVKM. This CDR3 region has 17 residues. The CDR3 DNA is TGTGCGAGCAGTTTAGCTAGCGGGAGGATTAGCACAGATAAGCAGTATTTT. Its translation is CASSLASGRISTDKQYF. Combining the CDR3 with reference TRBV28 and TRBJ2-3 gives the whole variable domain DVKVTQSSRYLVKRTGEKVFLECVQDMDHENMFWYRQDPGLGLRLIYFSYDVKMKEKGDIPEGYSVSREKKERFSLILESASTNQTSMYLCASSLASGRISTDKQYFGPGTRLTVL.

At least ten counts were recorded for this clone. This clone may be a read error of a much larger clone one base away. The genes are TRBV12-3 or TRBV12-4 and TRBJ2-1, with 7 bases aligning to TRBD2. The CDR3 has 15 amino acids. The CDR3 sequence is CANSLKVAGVNEQFF. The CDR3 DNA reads TGTGCCAACAGTTTAAAAGTTGCGGGAGTAAATGAGCAGTTCTTC.

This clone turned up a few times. The CDR3 coding sequence is TGTGCCAGCAGTAAGACAGGGATAAATTCACCCCTCCACTTT. This codes for CASSKTGINSPLHF. The chain uses TRBV6-8 and TRBJ1-6; 7 positions match TRBD1. The CDR3 loop spans 14 amino acids. V was pared by 5 bases and J by 7 bases, with 5 bases of the junction left unmatched. Per the germline V gene, CDR1 is MNHGY and CDR2 is SAAAGT.

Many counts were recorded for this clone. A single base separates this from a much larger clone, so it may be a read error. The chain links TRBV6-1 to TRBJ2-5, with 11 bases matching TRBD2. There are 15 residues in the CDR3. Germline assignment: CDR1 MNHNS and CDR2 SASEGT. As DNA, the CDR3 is TGTGCCAGCAGTGAAACTAGCGGGAGCCAAGAGGCCCAGTACTTC. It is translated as CASSETSGSQEAQYF.

CDR3 sequence: CASSHVYLRGPKAFF. The CDR3 DNA follows: TGCGCCAGCAGCCACGTATATTTGAGGGGCCCTAAAGCTTTCTTT. The chain recombines TRBV4-1 with TRBJ1-1; D perhaps matches TRBD1 (5 bases). The CDR3 is 15 amino acids. Germline CDR1 is MGHRA and CDR2 is YSYEKL. V lost 3 bases, J lost 9 bases, and 20 bases lay in between.

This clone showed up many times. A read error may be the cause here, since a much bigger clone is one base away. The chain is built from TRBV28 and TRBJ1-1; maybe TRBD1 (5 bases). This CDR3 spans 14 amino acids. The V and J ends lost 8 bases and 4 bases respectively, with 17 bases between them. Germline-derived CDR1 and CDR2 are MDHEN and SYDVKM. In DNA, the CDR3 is TGTGCCAGCGGTGGGGGTGGGGGGGGCACTGAAGCTTTCTTT. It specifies CASGGGGGGTEAFF.

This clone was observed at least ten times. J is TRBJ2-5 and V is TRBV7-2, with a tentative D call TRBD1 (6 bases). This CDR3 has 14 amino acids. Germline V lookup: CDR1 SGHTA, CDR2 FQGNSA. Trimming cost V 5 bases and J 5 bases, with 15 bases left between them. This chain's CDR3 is CASSLGQPRETQYF. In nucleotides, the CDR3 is TGTGCCAGCAGCCTAGGACAGCCGAGGGAGACCCAGTACTTC.

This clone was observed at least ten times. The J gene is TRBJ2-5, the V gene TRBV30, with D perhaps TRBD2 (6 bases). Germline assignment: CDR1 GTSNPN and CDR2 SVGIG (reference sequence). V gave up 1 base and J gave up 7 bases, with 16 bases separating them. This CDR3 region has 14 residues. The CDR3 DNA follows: TGTGCCTGGAGTGCGGGACTCCCGTTATTGACCCAGTACTTC. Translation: CAWSAGLPLLTQYF.

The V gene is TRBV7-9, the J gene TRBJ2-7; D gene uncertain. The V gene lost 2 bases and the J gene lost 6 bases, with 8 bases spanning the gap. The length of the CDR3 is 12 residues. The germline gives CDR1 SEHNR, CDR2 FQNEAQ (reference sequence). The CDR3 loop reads CASSLLRSEQYF. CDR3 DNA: TGTGCCAGCAGCTTATTAAGGAGCGAGCAGTACTTC.